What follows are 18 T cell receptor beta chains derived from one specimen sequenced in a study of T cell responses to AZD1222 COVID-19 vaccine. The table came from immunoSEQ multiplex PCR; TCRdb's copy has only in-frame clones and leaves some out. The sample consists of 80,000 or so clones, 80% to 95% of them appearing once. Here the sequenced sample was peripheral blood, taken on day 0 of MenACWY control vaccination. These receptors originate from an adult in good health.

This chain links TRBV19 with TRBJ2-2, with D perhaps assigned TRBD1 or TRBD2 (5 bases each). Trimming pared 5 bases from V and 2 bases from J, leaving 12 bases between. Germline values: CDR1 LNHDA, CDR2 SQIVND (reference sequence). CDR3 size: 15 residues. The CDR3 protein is CASSPGTTNTGELFF. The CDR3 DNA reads TGTGCCAGTAGTCCCGGGACCACAAACACCGGGGAGCTGTTTTTT.

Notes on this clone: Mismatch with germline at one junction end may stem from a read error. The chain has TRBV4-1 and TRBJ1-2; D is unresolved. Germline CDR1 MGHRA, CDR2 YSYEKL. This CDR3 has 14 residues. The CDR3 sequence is CASEPELGAGFRSF. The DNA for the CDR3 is TGCGCCAGCGAACCCGAACTTGGTGCAGGATTTAGGTCCTTC.

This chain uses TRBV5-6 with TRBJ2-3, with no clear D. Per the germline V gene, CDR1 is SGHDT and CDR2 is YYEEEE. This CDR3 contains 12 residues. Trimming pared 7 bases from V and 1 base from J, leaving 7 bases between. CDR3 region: CASHGGTDTQYF. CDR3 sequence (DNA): TGTGCCAGCCATGGCGGCACAGATACGCAGTATTTT.

The CDR3 coding sequence is TGTGCCAGCAGCTTGGGTACCGGGACGAGCATCGAAAAACTGTTTTTT. Amino acids: CASSLGTGTSIEKLFF. The chain has TRBV5-6 and TRBJ1-4; D is possibly TRBD1 (5 bases). The CDR3 is 16 amino acids. Trimming took off 0 bases at V and 8 bases at J, with 17 bases between the two ends. Per germline, CDR1 SGHDT and CDR2 YYEEEE.

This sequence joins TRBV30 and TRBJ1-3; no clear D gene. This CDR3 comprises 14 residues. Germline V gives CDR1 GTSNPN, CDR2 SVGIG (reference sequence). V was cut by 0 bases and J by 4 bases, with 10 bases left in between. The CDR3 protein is CAWSVTEEGNTIYF. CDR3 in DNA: TGTGCCTGGAGTGTAACAGAGGAGGGAAACACCATATATTTT. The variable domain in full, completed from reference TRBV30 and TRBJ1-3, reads SQTIHQWPATLVQPVGSPLSLECTVEGTSNPNLYWYRQAAGRGLQLLFYSVGIGQISSEVPQNLSASRPQDRQFILSSKKLLLSDSGFYLCAWSVTEEGNTIYFGEGSWLTVV.

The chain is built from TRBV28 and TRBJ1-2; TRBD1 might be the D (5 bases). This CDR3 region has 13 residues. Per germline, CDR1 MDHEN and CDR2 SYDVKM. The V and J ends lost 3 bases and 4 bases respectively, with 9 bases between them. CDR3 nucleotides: TGTGCCAGCAGTTTTTCTGGGGGCTATGGCTACACCTTC. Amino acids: CASSFSGGYGYTF.

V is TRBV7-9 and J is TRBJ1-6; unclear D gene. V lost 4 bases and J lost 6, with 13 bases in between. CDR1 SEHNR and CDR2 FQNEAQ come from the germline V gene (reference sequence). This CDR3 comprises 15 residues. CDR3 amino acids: CASSSSGVGNSPLHF. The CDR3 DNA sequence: TGTGCCAGCAGCTCCTCCGGGGTCGGTAATTCACCCCTCCACTTT.

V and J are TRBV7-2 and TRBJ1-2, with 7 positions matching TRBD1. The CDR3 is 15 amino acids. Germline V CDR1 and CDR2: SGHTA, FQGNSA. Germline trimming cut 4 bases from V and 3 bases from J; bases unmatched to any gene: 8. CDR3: CASSSSPGTDYGYTF. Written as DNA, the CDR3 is TGTGCCAGCAGCTCCAGCCCCGGGACAGACTATGGCTACACCTTC.

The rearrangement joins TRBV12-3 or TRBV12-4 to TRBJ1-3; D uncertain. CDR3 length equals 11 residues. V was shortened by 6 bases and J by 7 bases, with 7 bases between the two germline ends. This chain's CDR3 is CASRGWNTIYF. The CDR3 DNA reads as TGTGCCAGCAGGGGGTGGAACACCATATATTTT.

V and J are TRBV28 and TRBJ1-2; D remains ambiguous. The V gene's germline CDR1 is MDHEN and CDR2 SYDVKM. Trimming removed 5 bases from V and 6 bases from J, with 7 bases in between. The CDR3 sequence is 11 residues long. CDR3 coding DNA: TGTGCCAGCAGTCCCTCTAATGGCTACACCTTC. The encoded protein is CASSPSNGYTF.

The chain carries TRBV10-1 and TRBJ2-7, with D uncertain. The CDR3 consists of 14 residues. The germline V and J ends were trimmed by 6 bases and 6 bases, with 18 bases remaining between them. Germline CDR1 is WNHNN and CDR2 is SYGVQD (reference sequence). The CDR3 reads CASRASLSFPEQYF. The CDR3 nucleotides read TGCGCCAGCAGGGCGTCCCTCTCCTTTCCCGAGCAGTACTTC.

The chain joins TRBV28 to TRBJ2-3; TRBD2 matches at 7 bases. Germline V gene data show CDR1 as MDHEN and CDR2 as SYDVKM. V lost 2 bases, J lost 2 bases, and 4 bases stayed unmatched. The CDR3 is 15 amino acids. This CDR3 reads CASSLAGATTDTQYF. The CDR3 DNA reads TGTGCCAGCAGTTTAGCGGGAGCGACCACAGATACGCAGTATTTT.

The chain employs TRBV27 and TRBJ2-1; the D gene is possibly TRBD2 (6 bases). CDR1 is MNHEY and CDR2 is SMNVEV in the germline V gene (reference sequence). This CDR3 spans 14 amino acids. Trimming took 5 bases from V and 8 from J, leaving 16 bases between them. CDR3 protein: CASSRLGQDYEQFF. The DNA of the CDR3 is TGTGCCAGCAGTAGACTAGGCCAGGACTATGAGCAGTTCTTC.

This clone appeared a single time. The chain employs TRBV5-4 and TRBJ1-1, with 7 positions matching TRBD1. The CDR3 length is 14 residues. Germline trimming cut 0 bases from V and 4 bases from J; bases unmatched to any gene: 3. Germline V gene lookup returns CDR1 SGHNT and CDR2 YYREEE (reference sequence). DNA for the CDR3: TGTGCCAGCAGCTTGGAGGGGGCGTTCACTGAAGCTTTCTTT. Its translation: CASSLEGAFTEAFF.

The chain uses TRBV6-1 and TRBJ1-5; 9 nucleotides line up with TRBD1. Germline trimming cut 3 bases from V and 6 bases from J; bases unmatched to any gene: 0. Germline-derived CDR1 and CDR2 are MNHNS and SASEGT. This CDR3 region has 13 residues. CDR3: CASSETGGQPQHF. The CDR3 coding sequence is TGTGCCAGCAGTGAGACAGGGGGTCAGCCCCAGCATTTT.

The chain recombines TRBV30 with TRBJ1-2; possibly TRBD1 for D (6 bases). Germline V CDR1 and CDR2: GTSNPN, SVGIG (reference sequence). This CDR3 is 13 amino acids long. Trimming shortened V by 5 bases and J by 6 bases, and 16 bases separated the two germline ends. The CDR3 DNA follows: TGTGCCTGGGTGATGAACAGGGTAAATGGCTACACCTTC. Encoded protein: CAWVMNRVNGYTF. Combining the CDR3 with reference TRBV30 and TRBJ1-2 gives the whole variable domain SQTIHQWPATLVQPVGSPLSLECTVEGTSNPNLYWYRQAAGRGLQLLFYSVGIGQISSEVPQNLSASRPQDRQFILSSKKLLLSDSGFYLCAWVMNRVNGYTFGSGTRLTVV.

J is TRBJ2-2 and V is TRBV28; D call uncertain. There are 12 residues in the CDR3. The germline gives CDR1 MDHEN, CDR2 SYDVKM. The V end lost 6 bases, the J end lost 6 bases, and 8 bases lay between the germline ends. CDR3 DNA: TGTGCCAGCAGGCTATTAGCCGGGGAGCTGTTTTTT. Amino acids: CASRLLAGELFF. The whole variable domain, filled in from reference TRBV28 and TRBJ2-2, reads DVKVTQSSRYLVKRTGEKVFLECVQDMDHENMFWYRQDPGLGLRLIYFSYDVKMKEKGDIPEGYSVSREKKERFSLILESASTNQTSMYLCASRLLAGELFFGEGSRLTVL.

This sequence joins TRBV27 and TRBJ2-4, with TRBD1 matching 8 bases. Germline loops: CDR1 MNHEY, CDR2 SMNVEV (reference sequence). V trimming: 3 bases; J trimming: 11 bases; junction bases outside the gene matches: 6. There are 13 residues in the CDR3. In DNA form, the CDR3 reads TGTGCCAGCAGTTTCGGCAGGGGGCTTGTTCAGTACTTC. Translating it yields CASSFGRGLVQYF.